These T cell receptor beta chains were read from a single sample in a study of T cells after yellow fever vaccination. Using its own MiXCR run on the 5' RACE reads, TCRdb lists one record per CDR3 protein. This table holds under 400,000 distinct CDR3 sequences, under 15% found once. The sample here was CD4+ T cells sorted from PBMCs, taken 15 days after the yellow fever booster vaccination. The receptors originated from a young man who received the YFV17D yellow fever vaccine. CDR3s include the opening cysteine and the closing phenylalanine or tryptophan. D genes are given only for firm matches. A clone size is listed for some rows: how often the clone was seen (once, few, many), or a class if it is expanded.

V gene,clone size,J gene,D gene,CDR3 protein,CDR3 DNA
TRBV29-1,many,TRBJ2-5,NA,CSALSYQETQYF,TGCAGCGCTCTATCGTACCAAGAGACCCAGTACTTC
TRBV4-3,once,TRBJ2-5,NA,CASSQVLGGETQYF,TGCGCCAGCAGCCAAGTACTTGGAGGGGAGACCCAGTACTTC
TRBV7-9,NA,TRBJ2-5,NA,CASSLANGPGETQYF,TGTGCCAGCAGCTTAGCGAACGGACCCGGGGAGACCCAGTACTTC
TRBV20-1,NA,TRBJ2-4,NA,CSASARAGAAKNIQYF,TGCAGTGCTAGTGCCCGGGCAGGGGCAGCCAAAAACATTCAGTACTTC
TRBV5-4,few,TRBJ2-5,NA,CASSPNGANSLETQYF,TGTGCCAGCAGCCCTAATGGGGCTAACAGTCTAGAGACCCAGTACTTC
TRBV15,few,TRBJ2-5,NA,CATSRGGSSETQYF,TGTGCCACCAGCAGAGGGGGGAGTTCAGAGACCCAGTACTTC
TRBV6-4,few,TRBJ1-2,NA,CASSDPDRRGSYTF,TGTGCCAGCAGTGACCCAGACAGGCGCGGGAGCTACACCTTC
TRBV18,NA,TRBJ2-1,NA,CASSQNLGFGSYNEQFF,TGTGCCAGCTCACAAAATTTAGGGTTTGGCTCCTACAATGAGCAGTTCTTC
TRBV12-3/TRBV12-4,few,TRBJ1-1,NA,CASSFYGESTEAFF,TGTGCCAGCAGTTTTTATGGGGAGTCCACTGAAGCTTTCTTT
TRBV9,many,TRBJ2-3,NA,CASSVGGTDTQYF,TGTGCCAGCAGTGTAGGTGGAACAGATACGCAGTATTTT
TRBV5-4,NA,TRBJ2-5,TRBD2,CASSPYIAGGTKTQYF,TGTGCCAGCAGCCCGTATATAGCGGGGGGGACGAAGACCCAGTACTTC
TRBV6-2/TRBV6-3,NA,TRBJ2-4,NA,CASSSETKRVYIQYF,TGTGCCAGCAGTTCCGAGACGAAGAGGGTATACATTCAGTACTTC
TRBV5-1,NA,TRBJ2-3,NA,CASSLSRESDTQYF,TGCGCCAGCAGCTTGTCTCGGGAGAGCGATACGCAGTATTTT
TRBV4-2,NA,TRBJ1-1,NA,CASSQEPQLNTEAFF,TGTGCCAGCAGCCAAGAACCTCAGCTGAACACTGAAGCTTTCTTT
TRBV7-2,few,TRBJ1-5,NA,CASSLTGPRDQPQHF,TGTGCCAGCAGCTTAACAGGGCCCCGGGACCAGCCCCAGCATTTT
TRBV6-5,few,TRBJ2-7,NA,CASRGLLSSYEQYF,TGTGCCAGCAGGGGACTCCTGAGCTCCTACGAGCAGTACTTC
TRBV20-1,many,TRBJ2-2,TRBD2,CSARFRGGTGELFF,TGCAGTGCTAGGTTTCGGGGGGGCACCGGGGAGCTGTTTTTT
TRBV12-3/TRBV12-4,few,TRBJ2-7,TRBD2,CASSFVTSDLGEQYF,TGTGCCAGCAGTTTTGTGACTAGCGACCTTGGGGAGCAGTACTTC
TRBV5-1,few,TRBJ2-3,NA,CASSVDPGEDTQYF,TGCGCCAGCAGCGTGGACCCGGGGGAAGATACGCAGTATTTT
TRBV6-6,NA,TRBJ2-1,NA,CASSYSGFIGRNEQFF,TGTGCCAGCAGTTACTCGGGCTTTATCGGCCGTAATGAGCAGTTCTTC
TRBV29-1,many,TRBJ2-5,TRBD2,CSVASGGTLQETQYF,TGCAGCGTGGCTAGCGGGGGGACCCTCCAAGAGACCCAGTACTTC
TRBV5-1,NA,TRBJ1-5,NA,CASSPWGGQSNQPQHF,TGCGCCAGCAGCCCTTGGGGCGGACAGAGCAATCAGCCCCAGCATTTT
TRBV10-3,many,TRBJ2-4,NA,CAIRPQGGQAKNIQYF,TGTGCCATCAGGCCCCAGGGGGGGCAAGCCAAAAACATTCAGTACTTC
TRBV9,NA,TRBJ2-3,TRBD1,CASSAGRTGGFADTQYF,TGTGCCAGCAGCGCGGGGAGGACAGGGGGCTTCGCAGATACGCAGTATTTT
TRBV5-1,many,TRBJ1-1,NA,CASSLGGSTEAFF,TGCGCCAGCAGCTTGGGAGGGAGCACTGAAGCTTTCTTT
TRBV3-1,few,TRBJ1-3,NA,CASSQDTSFGNTIYF,TGTGCCAGCAGCCAAGACACCTCCTTTGGAAACACCATATATTTT
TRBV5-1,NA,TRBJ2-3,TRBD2,CASSVAGWRGGWTDTQYF,TGCGCCAGCAGCGTGGCGGGCTGGCGGGGGGGCTGGACAGATACGCAGTATTTT